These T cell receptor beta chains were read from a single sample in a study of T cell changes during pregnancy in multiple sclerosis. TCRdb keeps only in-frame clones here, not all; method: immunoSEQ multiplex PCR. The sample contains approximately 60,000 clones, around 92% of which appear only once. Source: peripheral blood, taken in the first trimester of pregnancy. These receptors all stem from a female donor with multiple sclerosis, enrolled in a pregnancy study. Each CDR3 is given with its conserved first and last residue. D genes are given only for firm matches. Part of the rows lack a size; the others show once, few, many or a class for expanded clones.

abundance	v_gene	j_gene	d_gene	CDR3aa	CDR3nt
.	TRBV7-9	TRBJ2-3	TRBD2	CASSSSGDTDTQYF	TGTGCCAGCAGCTCCAGCGGGGACACAGATACGCAGTATTTT
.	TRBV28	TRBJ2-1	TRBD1	CASSLLGTGGNEQFF	TGTGCCAGCAGTTTGCTTGGGACAGGGGGCAATGAGCAGTTCTTC
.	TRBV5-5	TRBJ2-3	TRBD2	CASSLERGGDTDTQYF	TGTGCCAGCAGCTTGGAGCGGGGAGGGGATACAGATACGCAGTATTTT
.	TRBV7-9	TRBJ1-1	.	CASSFDPGAEAFF	TGTGCCAGCAGCTTCGACCCGGGGGCTGAAGCTTTCTTT
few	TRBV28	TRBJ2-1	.	CASSLFGGVVNEQFF	TGTGCCAGCAGTCTCTTCGGGGGAGTGGTCAATGAGCAGTTCTTC
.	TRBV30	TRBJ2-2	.	CAWSDTVAGELFF	TGTGCCTGGAGTGACACAGTGGCCGGGGAGCTGTTTTTT
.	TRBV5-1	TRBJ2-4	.	CASSLRTATPRAKNIQYF	TGCGCCAGCAGCTTGCGGACAGCCACTCCGAGAGCCAAAAACATTCAGTACTTC
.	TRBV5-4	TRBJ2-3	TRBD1	CASSQLRTGTFTDTQYF	TGTGCCAGCAGCCAGCTTCGGACAGGGACCTTCACAGATACGCAGTATTTT
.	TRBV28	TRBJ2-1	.	CASRRDQGYNEQFF	TGTGCCAGCAGGCGCGATCAGGGGTACAATGAGCAGTTCTTC
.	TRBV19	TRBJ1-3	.	CASRPPHLPGAGNTIYF	TGTGCCAGTAGGCCCCCCCATCTCCCAGGGGCTGGAAACACCATATATTTT
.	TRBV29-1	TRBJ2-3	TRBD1	CSVGKQGAKDTQYF	TGCAGCGTCGGGAAACAGGGGGCCAAAGATACGCAGTATTTT
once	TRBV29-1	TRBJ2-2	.	CSVSRGTTTGELFF	TGCAGCGTTTCCAGGGGAACGACCACCGGGGAGCTGTTTTTT
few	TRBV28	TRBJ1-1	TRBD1	CASSPWSGTGVAFF	TGTGCCAGCAGTCCATGGTCCGGGACAGGCGTCGCTTTCTTT
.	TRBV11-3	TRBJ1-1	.	CASSLELHTEAFF	TGTGCCAGCAGCTTAGAACTCCACACTGAAGCTTTCTTT
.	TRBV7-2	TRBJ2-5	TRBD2	CASSISNLGTSGQETQYF	TGTGCCAGCAGCATCTCCAACTTGGGGACTAGCGGGCAAGAGACCCAGTACTTC
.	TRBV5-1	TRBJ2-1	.	CASSVGTLPGEEQFF	TGCGCCAGCAGCGTAGGGACCCTTCCGGGGGAAGAGCAGTTCTTC
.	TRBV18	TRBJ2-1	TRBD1	CASSPPGQGSFNEQFF	TGTGCCAGCTCACCTCCCGGACAGGGGTCTTTCAATGAGCAGTTCTTC
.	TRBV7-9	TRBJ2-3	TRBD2	CASIGLADTDTQYF	TGTGCCAGCATCGGCCTAGCGGACACAGATACGCAGTATTTT
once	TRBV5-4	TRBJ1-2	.	CASGLQAGGYTF	TGTGCCAGCGGTCTACAAGCCGGGGGCTACACCTTC
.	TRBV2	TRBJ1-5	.	CASAFSGNQPQHF	TGTGCCAGCGCCTTTAGCGGCAATCAGCCCCAGCATTTT
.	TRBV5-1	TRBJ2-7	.	CASSLGGVSYEQYF	TGCGCCAGCAGCTTAGGGGGGGTATCCTACGAGCAGTACTTC
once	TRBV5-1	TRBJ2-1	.	CASSLIPSAGEQFF	TGCGCCAGCAGCTTGATCCCCAGCGCCGGTGAGCAGTTCTTC
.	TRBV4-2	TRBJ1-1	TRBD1	CASSQPGQNQNTEAFF	TGTGCCAGCAGCCAACCGGGACAGAATCAGAACACTGAAGCTTTCTTT
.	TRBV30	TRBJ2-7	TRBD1	CAWSVRQGLISYEQYF	TGTGCCTGGAGTGTCCGACAGGGGCTAATTTCCTACGAGCAGTACTTC
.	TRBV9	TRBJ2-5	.	CASSVGVSDRQETQYF	TGTGCCAGCAGCGTAGGGGTGTCGGACAGACAAGAGACCCAGTACTTC
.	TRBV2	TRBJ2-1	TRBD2	CASSATSVFAGDYNEQFF	TGTGCCAGCAGTGCAACCTCCGTCTTTGCGGGAGACTACAATGAGCAGTTCTTC
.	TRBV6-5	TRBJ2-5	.	CASSTLGVVGETQYF	TGTGCCAGCAGTACCCTAGGGGTGGTAGGAGAGACCCAGTACTTC
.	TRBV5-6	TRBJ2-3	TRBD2	CASSLGRLTSFADTQYF	TGTGCCAGCAGCTTGGGGCGCCTGACTAGCTTCGCAGATACGCAGTATTTT
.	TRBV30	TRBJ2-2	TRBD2	CAWAGSGVTGELFF	TGTGCCTGGGCGGGCAGCGGGGTCACCGGGGAGCTGTTTTTT
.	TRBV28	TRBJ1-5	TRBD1	CASSHWDRNQPQHF	TGTGCCAGCAGTCATTGGGACAGGAATCAGCCCCAGCATTTT
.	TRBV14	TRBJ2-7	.	CASSQVSSYEQYF	TGTGCCAGCAGCCAAGTCAGCTCCTACGAGCAGTACTTC
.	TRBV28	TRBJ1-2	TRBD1	CASGQGNWGYTF	TGTGCCAGCGGACAGGGGAACTGGGGCTACACCTTC
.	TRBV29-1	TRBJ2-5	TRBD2	CSVGGRGAGGETQYF	TGCAGCGTTGGGGGACGTGGGGCGGGAGGAGAGACCCAGTACTTC
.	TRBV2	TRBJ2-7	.	CASSAILHPPYEQYF	TGTGCCAGCAGTGCAATTTTACATCCTCCCTACGAGCAGTACTTC
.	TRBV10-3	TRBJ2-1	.	CAIREALSSYNEQFF	TGTGCCATCAGAGAAGCGCTATCGTCCTACAATGAGCAGTTCTTC
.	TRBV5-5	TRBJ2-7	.	CASSLLQGYEQYF	TGTGCCAGCAGCTTGTTACAGGGTTACGAGCAGTACTTC
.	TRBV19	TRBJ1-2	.	CASSKVTGTGYGYTF	TGTGCCAGTAGTAAGGTAACCGGGACTGGCTATGGCTACACCTTC
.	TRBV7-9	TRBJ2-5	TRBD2	CASSSLAGKETQYF	TGTGCCAGCAGCTCACTAGCGGGTAAAGAGACCCAGTACTTC
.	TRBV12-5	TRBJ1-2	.	CASGLVPGGHGYTF	TGTGCTAGTGGTTTGGTACCGGGGGGTCATGGCTACACCTTC
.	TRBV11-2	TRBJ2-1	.	CASSLVLRSYNEQFF	TGTGCCAGCAGCTTAGTCCTTCGCTCCTACAATGAGCAGTTCTTC
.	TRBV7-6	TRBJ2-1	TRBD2	CASSLWAPSGRADNEQFF	TGTGCCAGCAGCTTGTGGGCCCCCAGCGGGAGGGCGGACAATGAGCAGTTCTTC
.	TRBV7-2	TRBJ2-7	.	CASSLGANYEQYF	TGTGCCAGCAGCTTAGGGGCGAATTACGAGCAGTACTTC
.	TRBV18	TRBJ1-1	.	CASSPLRGTEAFF	TGTGCCAGCTCACCATTGAGGGGGACTGAAGCTTTCTTT
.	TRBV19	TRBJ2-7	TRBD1	CASSERGHSYEQYF	TGTGCCAGTAGTGAAAGGGGGCACTCATACGAGCAGTACTTC
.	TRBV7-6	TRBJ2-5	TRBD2	CASSLASGSGETQYF	TGTGCCAGCAGCTTAGCTAGCGGGAGCGGGGAGACCCAGTACTTC
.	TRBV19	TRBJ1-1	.	CASSSDRLNTEAFF	TGTGCCAGTAGTTCCGACAGGTTGAACACTGAAGCTTTCTTT
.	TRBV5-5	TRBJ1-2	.	CASSWGDGMGYGYTF	TGTGCCAGCAGCTGGGGGGACGGGATGGGTTATGGCTACACCTTC